Shown below are 29 T cell receptor beta chains from a single sample sequenced in a study of T cell responses to AZD1222 COVID-19 vaccine. Sequencing used immunoSEQ multiplex PCR; TCRdb keeps in-frame clones, though not all of them. Among about 150,000 clones listed, around 88% were seen once. Here the sequenced sample was peripheral blood, taken 28 days after the second AZD1222 dose. All receptors derive from an adult who received the AZD1222 COVID-19 vaccine.

V gene TRBV19 combines with J gene TRBJ2-7; 8 bases are shared with TRBD2. Unmatched junction bases numbered 12, after V lost 6 bases and J lost 5 bases. Germline CDR1 is LNHDA and CDR2 is SQIVND (reference sequence). The CDR3 spans 15 residues. The CDR3 bases are TGTGCCAGTAGACCAATTAGCGGGGAATCAGACGAGCAGTACTTC. Translated: CASRPISGESDEQYF.

DNA for the CDR3: TGTGCCAGCACCACTCGGGAGAAAACCTACGAGCAGTACTTC. As protein: CASTTREKTYEQYF. This rearrangement joins TRBV7-8 to TRBJ2-7; weak D call: TRBD2 (6 bases). Trimming removed 7 bases at V and 2 bases at J, with 15 bases between. Germline-derived CDR1 and CDR2 are SGHVS and FQNEAQ. CDR3 length equals 14 residues.

V and J are TRBV5-6 and TRBJ1-1; TRBD1 aligns across 8 bases. V gave up 2 bases and J gave up 0 bases; unmatched junction bases: 6. This CDR3 is 16 amino acids long. CDR1 is SGHDT and CDR2 is YYEEEE in the germline V gene. The CDR3 loop is CASSFSHRGMNTEAFF. The CDR3 DNA follows: TGTGCCAGCAGCTTCAGCCACAGGGGGATGAACACTGAAGCTTTCTTT.

This clone was counted between two and nine times. The chain is built from TRBV4-1 and TRBJ1-2; weak D call: TRBD1 (5 bases). Trimming pared 0 bases from V and 8 bases from J, leaving 16 bases between. CDR3 length: 15 amino acids. Germline lookup yields CDR1 MGHRA and CDR2 YSYEKL. For the CDR3, the DNA is TGCGCCAGCAGCCAAGATCGAACAGGTTGGCGAGGCTACACCTTC. Translated, it gives CASSQDRTGWRGYTF.

This clone was counted a single time. The CDR3 coding sequence is TGTGCCAGCAGCTTAAGGGGGGCCTCCTACAATGAGCAGTTCTTC. This gives the protein CASSLRGASYNEQFF. The chain carries TRBV7-2 and TRBJ2-1; the D gene could be TRBD1 or TRBD2 (6 bases each). Trimming took 2 bases from V and 0 from J, leaving 8 bases between them. Per the germline V gene, CDR1 is SGHTA and CDR2 is FQGNSA. CDR3 size: 15 residues.

The J gene is TRBJ1-2, the V gene TRBV29-1; D not certain. CDR1 is SQVTM and CDR2 is ANQGSEA in the germline V gene. The CDR3 contains 13 residues. V lost 1 base and J 3 bases, leaving 9 bases between the germline ends. The CDR3 DNA reads TGCAGCGTTGAAGTTTTGGGTTACTATGGCTACACCTTC. This encodes CSVEVLGYYGYTF.

The rearrangement joins TRBV4-1 to TRBJ2-7; 7 bases line up with TRBD1. Trimming cost V 0 bases and J 3 bases; bases outside gene matches: 5. The CDR3 is 15 amino acids. CDR1 MGHRA and CDR2 YSYEKL come from the germline V gene. The CDR3 DNA reads TGCGCCAGCAGCCAAGATCCGGGACAGTTCTACGAGCAGTACTTC. Residues: CASSQDPGQFYEQYF.

J is TRBJ2-1 and V is TRBV3-1 (or the pseudogene TRBV3-2); D is unresolved. CDR3 size: 13 residues. The V and J ends lost 0 bases and 7 bases respectively, with 7 bases between them. Germline V gene sequence: CDR1 LGHDT, CDR2 YNNKEL (reference sequence). The CDR3 region is CASSQEVGNEQFF. The CDR3 DNA sequence: TGTGCCAGCAGCCAAGAAGTGGGAAATGAGCAGTTCTTC.

The chain couples TRBV6-1 to TRBJ1-5; D remains unclear. The CDR3 runs 13 residues. V shed 3 bases and J shed 2 bases, with 5 bases lying between them. Germline CDR1 is MNHNS and CDR2 is SASEGT. The CDR3 reads CASSDQGNQPQHF. The CDR3 coding sequence is TGTGCCAGCAGTGACCAGGGCAATCAGCCCCAGCATTTT.

The chain uses TRBV21-1 and TRBJ2-1; the D call TRBD2 from the table was never checked on the DNA. TRBV21-1 is a listed pseudogene. The CDR3 has 15 amino acids. CDR3 bases: TGTGCCAGCAGCAACTCTAGCGGGGGGAGGAATGAGCAGTTCTTC. Encoded protein: CASSNSSGGRNEQFF.

The chain links TRBV5-1 to TRBJ2-7; no clear D gene. V lost 4 bases to trimming and J lost 3 bases, with 11 bases between them. The germline CDR1 and CDR2 sequences are SGHRS and YFSETQ. This CDR3 region has 13 residues. As DNA, the CDR3 is TGCGCCAGCAGCGATGATGGGTACTACGAGCAGTACTTC. Its translation is CASSDDGYYEQYF.

The V call is TRBV7-2, the J call TRBJ2-7; 7 positions match TRBD1. CDR1 and CDR2 (germline): SGHTA, FQGNSA. This CDR3 has 16 amino acids. With 4 bases clipped from V and 2 bases from J, the junction kept 11 bases outside the gene matches. The CDR3 DNA follows: TGTGCCAGCAGCTGGGACAGTACCTCGGAGGCCTACGAGCAGTACTTC. Amino acids: CASSWDSTSEAYEQYF.

The chain joins TRBV4-2 to TRBJ1-2; D may be TRBD1 (6 bases). V lost 3 bases to trimming and J lost 6 bases, with 20 bases between them. CDR1 is LGHNA and CDR2 is YNFKEQ in the germline V gene. The CDR3 consists of 16 residues. CDR3 in amino acids: CASSQDEGGRLNGYTF. The CDR3 DNA sequence: TGTGCCAGCAGCCAGGACGAAGGGGGTAGGCTTAATGGCTACACCTTC.

The chain joins TRBV5-1 to TRBJ1-1, with a tentative D call TRBD1 (5 bases). The CDR3 contains 13 residues. Germline-derived CDR1 and CDR2 are SGHRS and YFSETQ. V was shortened by 5 bases and J by 4 bases, with 12 bases between the two germline ends. As DNA, the CDR3 is TGCGCCAGCAGTATGGAGCAGGGCACTGAAGCTTTCTTT. Its translation: CASSMEQGTEAFF.

The chain combines TRBV29-1 with TRBJ2-1; 14 nucleotides line up with TRBD2. There are 12 residues in the CDR3. With 7 bases clipped from V and 16 bases from J, the junction kept 9 bases outside the gene matches. The germline V gene has CDR1 SQVTM and CDR2 ANQGSEA. The CDR3 protein is CSATTSGGVGFF. The CDR3 nucleotides read TGCAGCGCTACGACTAGCGGGGGGGTAGGTTTCTTC.

V usage is TRBV29-1 and J usage is TRBJ2-1; D may be TRBD1 (5 bases). The CDR3 runs 12 residues. Germline-derived CDR1 and CDR2 are SQVTM and ANQGSEA. V shed 6 bases and J shed 3 bases, with 9 bases lying between them. As DNA, the CDR3 is TGCAGCGTAACAGGCGACTACAATGAGCAGTTCTTC. Its translation is CSVTGDYNEQFF.

The rearrangement uses TRBV6-2 or TRBV6-3 and TRBJ2-1, with D unresolved. Looked up from germline, CDR1 is MNHEY and CDR2 is SVGEGT. V was clipped by 4 bases and J by 2 bases, with 9 bases between them. The CDR3 loop spans 14 amino acids. The CDR3 coding sequence is TGTGCCAGCAGTTTGCTCGGTGCCTACAATGAGCAGTTCTTC. Its protein is CASSLLGAYNEQFF.

The rearrangement links TRBV7-8 to TRBJ2-7; 8 nucleotides align to TRBD2. Germline V gene lookup returns CDR1 SGHVS and CDR2 FQNEAQ. This CDR3 is 16 amino acids long. Trimming at V came to 5 bases and at J to 4 bases, leaving 13 bases not matched to a gene. CDR3: CASSPGRGSGVYEQYF. The CDR3 coding sequence is TGTGCCAGCAGCCCCGGTCGGGGTAGCGGGGTTTACGAGCAGTACTTC.

This clone has a handful of counts. The chain couples TRBV5-8 to TRBJ1-6; D call uncertain. Deletions cut 0 bases from V and 7 bases from J, with 20 bases between. The CDR3 loop spans 18 amino acids. CDR1 SGHTS and CDR2 YDEGEE come from the germline V gene. For the CDR3, the DNA is TGTGCCAGCAGCTTGGGGGCCCGTCTTCGAGGGTTCAATTCACCCCTCCACTTT. The encoded protein is CASSLGARLRGFNSPLHF.

This clone was counted between two and nine times. The V gene is TRBV18, the J gene TRBJ1-6, with TRBD1 identical over 7 bases. Germline assignment: CDR1 KGHSH and CDR2 LQKENI. This CDR3 is built from 20 residues. The V gene end was trimmed by 2 bases and the J gene end by 0 bases; junction bases not matched to a gene: 13. The CDR3 region is CASSPGNEGARSSYNSPLHF. CDR3 nucleotide sequence: TGTGCCAGCTCACCAGGTAACGAGGGGGCGAGGAGCTCCTATAATTCACCCCTCCACTTT.

V is TRBV6-5 and J is TRBJ1-5; TRBD1 matches 8 bases. After removal of 3 bases from V and 2 bases from J, the junction contained 3 bases not matched to a gene. The CDR3 spans 15 residues. Germline lookup yields CDR1 MNHEY and CDR2 SVGAGI. The CDR3 nucleotides read TGTGCCAGCAGTTATGCAGGGGGCGGCAATCAGCCCCAGCATTTT. Residues: CASSYAGGGNQPQHF.

Only one count was recorded for this clone. This chain uses TRBV5-6 with TRBJ2-5; D gene ambiguous. The CDR3 is 12 residues long. Germline CDR1 SGHDT, CDR2 YYEEEE. Trimming cost V 6 bases and J 3 bases, with 9 bases left between them. CDR3 nucleotides: TGTGCCAGCACCCGCGACAAAGAGACCCAGTACTTC. This translates into CASTRDKETQYF.

The chain carries TRBV6-2 or TRBV6-3 and TRBJ2-1; no definite D call. Germline-derived CDR1 and CDR2 are MNHEY and SVGEGT. V was clipped by 4 bases and J by 4 bases, with 14 bases between them. The CDR3 loop spans 15 amino acids. The CDR3, as DNA: TGTGCCAGCAGTTCGGCGTCGGCCTCTTACAATGAGCAGTTCTTC. The encoded protein is CASSSASASYNEQFF.

The chain carries TRBV4-1 and TRBJ1-2; 9 nucleotides agree with TRBD1. Germline V lookup: CDR1 MGHRA, CDR2 YSYEKL. The CDR3 spans 16 residues. J lost 8 bases, V lost 1 base, and 11 bases had no gene match. The CDR3: CASSQAIQGARGGYTF. The CDR3 DNA reads as TGCGCCAGCAGCCAAGCGATACAGGGGGCAAGGGGAGGCTACACCTTC.

The rearrangement joins TRBV7-6 to TRBJ1-1; D not resolved. The V gene's germline CDR1 is SGHVS and CDR2 FNYEAQ. The CDR3 runs 15 residues. With 2 bases removed from V and 1 base from J, the gap between germline ends came to 11 bases. CDR3 protein: CASSLRRNRNTEAFF. The CDR3 bases are TGTGCCAGCAGCTTAAGGCGCAACAGGAACACTGAAGCTTTCTTT.

This clone occurred a few times. This chain connects TRBV4-3 to TRBJ1-3; 8 nucleotides match TRBD1. V shed 0 bases, J shed 4 bases, and the junction held 5 bases outside the gene matches. The CDR3 contains 16 residues. The germline V gene encodes CDR1 LGHNA and CDR2 YSLEER. CDR3 region: CASSQEGQGAGNTIYF. CDR3 coding DNA: TGCGCCAGCAGCCAAGAGGGCCAGGGGGCAGGAAACACCATATATTTT.

V is TRBV19 and J is TRBJ2-5; no clear D. The CDR3 sequence is 9 residues long. Trimming cost V 10 bases and J 9 bases, with 9 bases left between them. Germline-derived CDR1 and CDR2 are LNHDA and SQIVND (reference sequence). In DNA, the CDR3 is TGTGCCACCCCCCTAGCCCAGTACTTC. This translates into CATPLAQYF.

The chain links TRBV7-2 to TRBJ1-2; D unresolved. Per the germline V gene, CDR1 is SGHTA and CDR2 is FQGNSA. CDR3 length equals 17 residues. V lost 5 bases, J lost 4 bases, and 23 bases lay in between. For the CDR3, the DNA is TGTGCCAGCAGCCTTCGAGTTTCGGGCCCCGGAGGCTATGGCTACACCTTC. Translating gives CASSLRVSGPGGYGYTF.

The gene calls are TRBV18 and TRBJ2-3, with D perhaps given as TRBD1 or TRBD2 (5 bases each). This CDR3 contains 17 residues. Germline V gene lookup returns CDR1 KGHSH and CDR2 LQKENI. Trimming took 3 bases from V and 1 from J, leaving 17 bases between them. The CDR3 DNA reads TGTGCCAGCTCACCCGTCGTTTTGAGGGGTGGCACAGATACGCAGTATTTT. Translating it yields CASSPVVLRGGTDTQYF.